This T cell receptor beta chain was found in a study of cytomegalovirus exposure and HLA in healthy donors. Details on this clone: Its target is not known.

Germline-derived CDR1 and CDR2 are GTSNPN and SVGIG (reference sequence). This CDR3 contains 13 residues. J gave up 9 bases and V 3 bases, and 10 bases lay outside the gene matches. Study findings and constraints: A missense DCLRE1C variant was associated with V- and J-gene trimming of TCR beta chains in a later analysis, and an independent cohort replicated the association. As a later analysis showed, several of the most significant clusters appeared to be linked to common viral pathogens.

13 Jbeta primers and 60 Vbeta primers were used for the PCR. TCRdb's table, derived via immunoSEQ multiplex PCR, lists solely in-frame clones and lacks some. The sample has about 130,000 clones; around 80% are singletons. The rearrangement links TRBV30 to TRBJ2-5, with 7 bases that match TRBD1. This sequence originates from a man between 25 and 39 years old in good health and CMV-seronegative. The source material was PBMCs. The CDR3 region has the DNA TGTGCCTGGAGCGGACAGGAAAGATTGGCCCAGTACTTC. It encodes CAWSGQERLAQYF.